The clone carrying this TCR beta chain occurred a few times. V gave up 0 bases and J gave up 8 bases, with 11 bases separating them. Germline-derived CDR1 and CDR2 are SGHRS and YFSETQ. The CDR3 loop spans 13 amino acids. These data are taken from a study of blood T cell repertoires in COVID-19. Study overall: There were acute and convalescent COVID-19 samples, and they came from the United States, Italy and Spain. Sample material is recorded as cDNA or gDNA derived from T cells, B-cell-depleted T cells, or PBMCs.

The authors' processing: Reference gene primer amplification gave estimated nucleated cell counts. Sequencing used immunoSEQ multiplex PCR; TCRdb keeps in-frame clones, though not all of them. The DNA gave D and trimming, while V, J and clone size come from that table. The sample lists some 150,000 clones, around 86% occurring once. The source is a human donor in a cohort sampled during active COVID-19. The sample was peripheral blood. V and J are TRBV5-1 and TRBJ1-1; D perhaps matches TRBD1 (6 bases). CDR3 in DNA: TGCGCCAGCAGCTTGGTCAGGGGTACCGAAGCTTTCTTT. Protein: CASSLVRGTEAFF.